This TCR beta chain was obtained from a study of blood T cell repertoires in COVID-19. At the level of the study: Sites across the United States, Italy and Spain contributed samples from acute and convalescent COVID-19. Nucleic acid was either cDNA or gDNA, and it came from T cells, B-cell-depleted T cells, or PBMCs.

The table lists this clone with a few counts. TCRdb keeps only in-frame clones here, not all; method: immunoSEQ multiplex PCR. The sample shows just over 50,000 clones, roughly 84% of them seen only once. The CDR3 consists of 14 residues. Germline V gene data show CDR1 as SGHNT and CDR2 as YYREEE (reference sequence). V lost 2 bases, J lost 6 bases, and 12 bases lay in between. This clonotype originated in an elderly man with active COVID-19. Sequencing was done on a sample of peripheral blood. The chain joins TRBV5-4 to TRBJ2-1; a weak D match, TRBD1 (5 bases). The DNA for the CDR3 is TGTGCCAGCAGCTTTCAAGGAAGGGGCAATGAGCAGTTCTTC. Translating it yields CASSFQGRGNEQFF. Complete variable domain (other parts from reference TRBV5-4 and TRBJ2-1): ETGVTQSPTHLIKTRGQQVTLRCSSQSGHNTVSWYQQALGQGPQFIFQYYREEENGRGNFPPRFSGLQFPNYSSELNVNALELDDSALYLCASSFQGRGNEQFFGPGTRLTVL.